This T cell receptor (beta chain) derives from a study of neurological immune-mediated disorders. Libraries from sorted cells used roughly 960,000 T cells (CD4+ or CD8+). Trimming stripped 8 bases from V and 1 base from J, with 18 bases between. The germline V gene encodes CDR1 SGHRS and CDR2 YFSETQ. The CDR3 is made up of 16 amino acids. The study, taken as a whole, reports: CDR3 amino acid sequences found in expanded clones were never shared across subjects, suggesting private repertoires in all groups.

5'RACE with 10-nucleotide random UMIs produced the cDNA. Via MiXCR, TCRdb re-called the 5' RACE reads, giving one row per CDR3 protein. Of 30,000 to 45,000 distinct CDR3 sequences listed, under 14% were seen once; the top ten hold 3% to 4%. Details on this clonotype: Its antigen is not identified.

The receptor's source is a woman in her twenties or thirties with HTLV-1-associated myelopathy (HAM/TSP). The sample consisted of CD4+ T cells from blood. V usage is TRBV5-1 and J usage is TRBJ2-2, with D possibly TRBD1 on 6 matching bases. The CDR3 nucleotides are TGCGCCAGTAGCCAGAAAACACAGGGGAACACCGGGGAGCTGTTTTTT. Protein: CASSQKTQGNTGELFF.